A single sample gave rise to the 5 T cell receptor beta chains below, sequenced in a study of coeliac disease. Points from the study as a whole: Active celiac intraepithelial and lamina propria samples had lower TRB and TRG clonality than control samples.

TCRdb keeps only in-frame clones here, not all; method: immunoSEQ multiplex PCR. The data show 6,000 to 8,500 clones, around 68% seen once. These receptors' targets are unknown. Source material: lamina propria lymphocytes from the gut. The receptors were gathered from a woman under 30 with active celiac disease.

The chain is built from TRBV6-5 and TRBJ2-7; D gene uncertain. Germline V gene data show CDR1 as MNHEY and CDR2 as SVGAGI. This CDR3 contains 12 residues. V was trimmed by 5 bases and J by 5 bases, leaving 10 bases between them. The CDR3, as DNA: TGTGCCAGCAGTGCGACTGATGACGAGCAGTACTTC. Translation gives CASSATDDEQYF.

A few counts support this clone. The chain uses TRBV5-1 and TRBJ1-6, with 9 bases fitting TRBD1. V lost 4 bases, J lost 9 bases, and 8 bases stayed unmatched. This CDR3 spans 15 amino acids. The germline CDR1 and CDR2 sequences are SGHRS and YFSETQ. The DNA for the CDR3 is TGCGCCAGCAGCACCGGGACAGGGAGCGGTTCACCCCTCCACTTT. This gives the protein CASSTGTGSGSPLHF.

The sample holds a few counts of this clone. This chain uses TRBV9 with TRBJ2-7, with 8 bases aligning to TRBD1. The length of the CDR3 is 16 residues. Germline V gene lookup returns CDR1 SGDLS and CDR2 YYNGEE. Trimming cost V 3 bases and J 1 base; bases outside gene matches: 9. In DNA, the CDR3 is TGTGCCAGCAGCGCCCGGGACAGGTCCCGATCCTACGAGCAGTACTTC. Protein sequence: CASSARDRSRSYEQYF.

A remark on this clone: The sample holds other DNA sequences that translate to the same CDR3. The rearrangement links TRBV7-2 to TRBJ2-5; no clear D gene. CDR3 size: 13 residues. The germline V and J ends were trimmed by 7 bases and 7 bases, with 16 bases remaining between them. Germline lookup yields CDR1 SGHTA and CDR2 FQGNSA. CDR3 loop: CASTQNPGLTQYF. In DNA, the CDR3 is TGTGCCAGCACACAAAACCCGGGTTTGACCCAGTACTTC.

This CDR3 is CASSQDEGERPQHF. The CDR3 DNA reads as TGCGCCAGCAGCCAAGACGAGGGCGAACGGCCCCAGCATTTT. This chain uses TRBV4-1 with TRBJ1-5; D not resolved. Germline CDR1 reads MGHRA; CDR2 reads YSYEKL. V was shortened by 0 bases and J by 9 bases, with 12 bases between the two germline ends. The CDR3 sequence is 14 residues long.